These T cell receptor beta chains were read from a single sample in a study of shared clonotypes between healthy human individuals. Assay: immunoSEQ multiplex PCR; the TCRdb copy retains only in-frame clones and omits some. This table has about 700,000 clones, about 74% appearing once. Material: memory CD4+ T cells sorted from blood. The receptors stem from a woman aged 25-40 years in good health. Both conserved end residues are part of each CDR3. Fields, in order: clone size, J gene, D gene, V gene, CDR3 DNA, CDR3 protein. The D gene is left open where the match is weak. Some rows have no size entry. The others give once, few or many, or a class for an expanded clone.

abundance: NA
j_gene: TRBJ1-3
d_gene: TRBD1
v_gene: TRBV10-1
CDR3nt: TGCGCCAGCAGTGCAGGGGGCGCGAACACCATATATTTT
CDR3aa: CASSAGGANTIYF

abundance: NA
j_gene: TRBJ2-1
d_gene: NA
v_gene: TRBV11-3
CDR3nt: TGTGCCAGCAGCGCCGGAGGAGTAGCAATAACTGAGCAGTTCTTC
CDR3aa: CASSAGGVAITEQFF

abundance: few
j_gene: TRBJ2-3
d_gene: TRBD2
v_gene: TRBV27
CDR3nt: TGTGCCAGCAGGCGGGCGGGAGCAGGAGATACGCAGTATTTT
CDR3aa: CASRRAGAGDTQYF

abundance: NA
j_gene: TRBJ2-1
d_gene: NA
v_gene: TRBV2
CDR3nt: TGTGCCAGCAGTGAAGATGCAGGAGAGGGTGGGTACAATGAGCAGTTCTTC
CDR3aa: CASSEDAGEGGYNEQFF

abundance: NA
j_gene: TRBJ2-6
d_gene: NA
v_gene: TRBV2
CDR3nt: TGTGCCAGCAGTCCCCGGTCCGGGGCCAACGTCCTGACTTTC
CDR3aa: CASSPRSGANVLTF

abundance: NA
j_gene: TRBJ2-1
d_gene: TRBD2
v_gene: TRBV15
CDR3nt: TGTGCCACCAGCAGCGGACTAGCGGGACTCTACGGTGAGCAGTTCTTC
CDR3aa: CATSSGLAGLYGEQFF

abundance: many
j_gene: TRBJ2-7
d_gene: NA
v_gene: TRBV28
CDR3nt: TGTGCCAGCAGTTTTGGGCACCGCGACGAGCAGTACTTC
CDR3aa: CASSFGHRDEQYF

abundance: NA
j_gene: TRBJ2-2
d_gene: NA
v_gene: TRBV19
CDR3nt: TGTGCCAGTAGACCGGAGGCGGTCACCGGGGAGCTGTTTTTT
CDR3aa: CASRPEAVTGELFF

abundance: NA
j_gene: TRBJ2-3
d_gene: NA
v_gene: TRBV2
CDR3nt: TGTGCCAGCAGTTCCCGAGATACGCAGTATTTT
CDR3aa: CASSSRDTQYF

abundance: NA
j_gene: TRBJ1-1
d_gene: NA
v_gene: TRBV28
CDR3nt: TGTGCCAGCAGGGCGAGAGGCAGACTTAACACTGAAGCTTTCTTT
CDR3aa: CASRARGRLNTEAFF

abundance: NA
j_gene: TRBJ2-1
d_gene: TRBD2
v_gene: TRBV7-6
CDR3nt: TGTGCCAGCAGCTCCCTTCGGAGCGGGAGGGCGCAGTTCTTC
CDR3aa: CASSSLRSGRAQFF

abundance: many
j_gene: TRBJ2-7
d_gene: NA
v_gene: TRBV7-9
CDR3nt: TGTGCCAGCAGCCCGACAGTATACGAGCAGTACTTC
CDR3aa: CASSPTVYEQYF

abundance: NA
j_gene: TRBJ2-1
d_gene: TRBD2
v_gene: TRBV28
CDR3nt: TGTGCCAGCACCCCTGGGGGGGGGACGATCCAAAGTGAGCAGTTCTTC
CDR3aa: CASTPGGGTIQSEQFF

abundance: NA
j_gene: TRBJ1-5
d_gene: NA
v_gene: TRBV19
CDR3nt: TGTGCCAGTAGTACCTACACCCAGGCTAGCAATCAGCCCCAGCATTTT
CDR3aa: CASSTYTQASNQPQHF

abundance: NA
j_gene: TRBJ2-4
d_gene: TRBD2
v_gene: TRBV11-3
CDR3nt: TGTGCCAGCAGCTTAGGTAGCGGGAGACTTCAGTACTTC
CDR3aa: CASSLGSGRLQYF

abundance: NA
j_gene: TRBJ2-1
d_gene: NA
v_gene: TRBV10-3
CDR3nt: TGTGCCATTGGTTCAGGTAGCGGTGCACAGCGCAATGAGCAGTTCTTC
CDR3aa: CAIGSGSGAQRNEQFF

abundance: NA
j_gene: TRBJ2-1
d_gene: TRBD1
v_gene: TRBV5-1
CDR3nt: TGCGCCAGCAGCTGGGCCGCGGGTCAGGGGGCAACGAAGGAGCAGTTCTTC
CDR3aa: CASSWAAGQGATKEQFF

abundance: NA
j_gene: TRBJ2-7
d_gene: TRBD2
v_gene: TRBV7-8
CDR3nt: TGTGCCAGCAGCATCCGGGAGGGGGAGTCCTACGAGCAGTACTTC
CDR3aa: CASSIREGESYEQYF

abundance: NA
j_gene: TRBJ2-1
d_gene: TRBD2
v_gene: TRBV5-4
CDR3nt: TGTGCCACCCGACTAGCGGGTAGCTCCTACAATGAGCAGTTCTTC
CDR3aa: CATRLAGSSYNEQFF

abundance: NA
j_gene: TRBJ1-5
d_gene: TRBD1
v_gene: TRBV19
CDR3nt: TGTGCCAGTAGTATAGGACAGGGGAGCAATCAGCCCCAGCATTTT
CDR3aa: CASSIGQGSNQPQHF

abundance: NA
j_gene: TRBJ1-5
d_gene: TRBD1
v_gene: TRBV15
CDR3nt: TGTGCCACCAGCAGAGAATTTGACAGGGCCGGCAATCAGCCCCAGCATTTT
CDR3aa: CATSREFDRAGNQPQHF

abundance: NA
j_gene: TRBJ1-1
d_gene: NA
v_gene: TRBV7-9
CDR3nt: TGTGCCAGCAGCCCGCAACCGAATGAAGCTTTCTTT
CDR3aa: CASSPQPNEAFF

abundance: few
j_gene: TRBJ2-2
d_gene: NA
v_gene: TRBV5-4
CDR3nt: TGTGCCAGCAGCCAGCCGTTGAACACCGGGGAGCTGTTTTTT
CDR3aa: CASSQPLNTGELFF

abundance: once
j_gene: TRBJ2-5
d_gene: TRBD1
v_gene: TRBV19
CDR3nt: TGTGCCAGTAGAACCGGGACAGGGGCCGAGACCCAGTACTTC
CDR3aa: CASRTGTGAETQYF

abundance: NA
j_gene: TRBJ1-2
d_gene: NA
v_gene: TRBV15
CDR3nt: TGTGCCACCAGCAGAGATCTAGTCAGGGGCTATGGCTACACCTTC
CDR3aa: CATSRDLVRGYGYTF

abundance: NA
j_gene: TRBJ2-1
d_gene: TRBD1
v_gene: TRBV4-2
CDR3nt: TGTGCCAGCAGCGTCGACTACCAGGGGGATAATGAGCAGTTCTTC
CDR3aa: CASSVDYQGDNEQFF

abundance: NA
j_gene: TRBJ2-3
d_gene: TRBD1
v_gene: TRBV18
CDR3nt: TGTGCCAGCTCAGGACAGGGGGGAGCAGATACGCAGTATTTT
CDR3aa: CASSGQGGADTQYF

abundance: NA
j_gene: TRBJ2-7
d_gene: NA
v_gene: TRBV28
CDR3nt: TGTGCCAGCAGCCGATCGGGCGGCGGGCAGTACTTC
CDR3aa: CASSRSGGGQYF

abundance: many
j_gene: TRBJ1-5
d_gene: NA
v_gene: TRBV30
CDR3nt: TGTGCCTGGAGGGCGGGGACAAACCTCAATCAGCCCCAGCATTTT
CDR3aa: CAWRAGTNLNQPQHF

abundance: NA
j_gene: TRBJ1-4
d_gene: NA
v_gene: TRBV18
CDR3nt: TGTGCCAGCTCACCACCCGGGTTGGTCGAAAAACTGTTTTTT
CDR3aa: CASSPPGLVEKLFF

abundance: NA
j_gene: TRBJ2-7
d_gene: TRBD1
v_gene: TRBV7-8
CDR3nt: TGTGCCAGCAGCTCCTCAGGGGGCCCCTACGAGCAGTACTTC
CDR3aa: CASSSSGGPYEQYF

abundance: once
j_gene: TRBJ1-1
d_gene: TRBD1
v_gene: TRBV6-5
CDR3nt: TGTGCCAGCATCCGGGACAGGGGAATCACTGAAGCTTTCTTT
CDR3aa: CASIRDRGITEAFF

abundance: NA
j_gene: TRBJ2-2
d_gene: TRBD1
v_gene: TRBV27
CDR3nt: TGTGCCAGCAGGGAAACAGGGGTAAAGGCCACCGGGGAGCTGTTTTTT
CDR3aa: CASRETGVKATGELFF

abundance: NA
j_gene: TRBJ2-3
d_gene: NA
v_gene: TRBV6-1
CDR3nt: TGTGCCAGCAGTCAGGGGGGGGGCACAGATACGCAGTATTTT
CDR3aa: CASSQGGGTDTQYF

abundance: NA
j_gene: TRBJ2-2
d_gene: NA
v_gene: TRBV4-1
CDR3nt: TGCGCCAGCAGCCAAGGGTTTGGGGAAGCGAACACCGGGGAGCTGTTTTTT
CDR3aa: CASSQGFGEANTGELFF

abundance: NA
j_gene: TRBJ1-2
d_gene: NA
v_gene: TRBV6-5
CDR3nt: TGTGCCAGCAGTCGCACAGATAACTATGGCTACACCTTC
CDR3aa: CASSRTDNYGYTF

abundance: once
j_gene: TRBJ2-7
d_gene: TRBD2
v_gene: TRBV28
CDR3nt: TGTGCCAGCAGTGGAGGGGGGACTAGCAGAGACTACGAGCAGTACTTC
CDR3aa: CASSGGGTSRDYEQYF

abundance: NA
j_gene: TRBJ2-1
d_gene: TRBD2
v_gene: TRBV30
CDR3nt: TGTGCCTGGAGTGTAGTAGCGGGAAACAATGAGCAGTTCTTC
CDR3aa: CAWSVVAGNNEQFF

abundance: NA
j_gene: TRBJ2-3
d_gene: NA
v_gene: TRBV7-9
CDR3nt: TGTGCCAGCAGTAGGGGGGTTAGCACAGATACGCAGTATTTT
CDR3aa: CASSRGVSTDTQYF

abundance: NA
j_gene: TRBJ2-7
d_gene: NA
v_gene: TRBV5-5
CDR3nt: TGTGCCAGCAGCTTGATGAGTTACCCCTACGAGCAGTACTTC
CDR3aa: CASSLMSYPYEQYF

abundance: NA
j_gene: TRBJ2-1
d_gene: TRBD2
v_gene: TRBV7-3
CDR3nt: TGTGCCAGCAGTGCAACTAGCGGGGGCTACAATGAGCAGTTCTTC
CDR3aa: CASSATSGGYNEQFF

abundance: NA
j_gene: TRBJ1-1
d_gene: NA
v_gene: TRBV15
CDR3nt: TGTGCCACCAGCAGTGCTGGGAACAGGGCGGCTTTCTTT
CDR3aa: CATSSAGNRAAFF

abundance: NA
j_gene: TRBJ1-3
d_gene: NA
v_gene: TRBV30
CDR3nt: TGTGCCTGGATGCCGGGACTGAGCTCTGGAAACACCATATATTTT
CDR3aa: CAWMPGLSSGNTIYF

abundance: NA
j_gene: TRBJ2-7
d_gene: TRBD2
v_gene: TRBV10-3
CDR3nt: TGTGCCATCAGTTCGAGCGGGAACTACGAGCAGTACTTC
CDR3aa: CAISSSGNYEQYF

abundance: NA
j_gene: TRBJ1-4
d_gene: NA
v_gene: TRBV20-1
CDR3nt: TGCAGTGCTAGATATGAAAAACTGTTTTTT
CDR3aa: CSARYEKLFF

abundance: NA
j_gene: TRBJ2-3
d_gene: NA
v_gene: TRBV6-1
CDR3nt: TGTGCCAGCAGTGAACGGTCTACCGATACGCAGTATTTT
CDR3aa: CASSERSTDTQYF

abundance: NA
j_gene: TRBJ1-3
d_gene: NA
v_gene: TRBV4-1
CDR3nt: TGCGCCAGCAGCCAAGTGGCCGGGACCGTAAGCTCTGGAAACACCATATATTTT
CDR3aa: CASSQVAGTVSSGNTIYF

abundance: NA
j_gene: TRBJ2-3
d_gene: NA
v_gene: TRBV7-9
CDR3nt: TGTGCCAGCAGCTTAATGGCAGGCACAGATACGCAGTATTTT
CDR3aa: CASSLMAGTDTQYF